The 23 T cell receptor beta chains given below trace back to one sample, sequenced in a study of blood T cell repertoires in COVID-19. The table came from immunoSEQ multiplex PCR; TCRdb's copy has only in-frame clones and leaves some out. The sample includes hundreds of thousands of clones, roughly 90% of them seen just once. The sample comprised PBMCs or T cells enriched from blood (not recorded which). These TCRs come from a woman in her twenties or thirties who had recovered from COVID-19.

This clone was counted a single time. V gene TRBV2 combines with J gene TRBJ1-6; 7 bases agree with TRBD1. Germline-derived CDR1 and CDR2 are SNHLY and FYNNEI. V shed 7 bases and J 6 bases; nucleotides not matched to a gene: 12. This CDR3 is 16 amino acids long. CDR3 DNA: TGTGCCAGCACCTCAGGGACAGATTTACTTAATTCACCCCTCCACTTT. This gives the protein CASTSGTDLLNSPLHF.

The chain recombines TRBV5-1 with TRBJ2-1, with 12 positions matching TRBD2. CDR1 and CDR2 (germline): SGHRS, YFSETQ. The CDR3 runs to 16 residues. The V gene end was trimmed by 0 bases and the J gene end by 2 bases; junction bases not matched to a gene: 0. CDR3 residues: CASSLGTSGTYNEQFF. DNA of the CDR3: TGCGCCAGCAGCTTGGGGACTAGCGGGACCTACAATGAGCAGTTCTTC.

The gene calls are TRBV13 and TRBJ2-3, with TRBD2 identical over 8 bases. Trimming at V came to 2 bases and at J to 3 bases, leaving 7 bases not matched to a gene. CDR1 is PRHDT, CDR2 FYEKMQ, per germline (reference sequence). This CDR3 has 16 residues. CDR3 amino acids: CASSLRGGGRTDTQYF. For the CDR3, the DNA is TGTGCCAGCAGCTTACGGGGGGGAGGAAGAACAGATACGCAGTATTTT.

This chain connects TRBV21-1 to TRBJ2-1; TRBD1 is the table's D call, not checked against the DNA. TRBV21-1 is designated a pseudogene. This CDR3 has 19 residues. The CDR3 is CASRGDRSPSMTEKKEQFF. CDR3 nucleotides: TGTGCCAGCAGAGGGGACAGGTCTCCCTCGATGACGGAAAAAAAAGAGCAGTTCTTC.

The V gene is TRBV7-2, the J gene TRBJ2-2, with D perhaps matching TRBD2 (5 bases). V was pared by 5 bases and J by 1 base, with 11 bases between. Germline V gene lookup returns CDR1 SGHTA and CDR2 FQGNSA. This CDR3 has 15 amino acids. In nucleotides, the CDR3 is TGTGCCAGCAGCCATAAGGGAGTGAACACCGGGGAGCTGTTTTTT. Protein: CASSHKGVNTGELFF. Full variable domain (outside the CDR3, taken from reference TRBV7-2 and TRBJ2-2): GAGVSQSPSNKVTEKGKDVELRCDPISGHTALYWYRQSLGQGLEFLIYFQGNSAPDKSGLPSDRFSAERTGGSVSTLTIQRTQQEDSAVYLCASSHKGVNTGELFFGEGSRLTVL.

This chain uses TRBV5-1 with TRBJ2-3; D uncertain. Trimming removed 2 bases at V and 1 base at J, with 8 bases between. From germline, CDR1 is SGHRS and CDR2 YFSETQ. This CDR3 is 14 amino acids long. CDR3 sequence reads: CASSFLGGTDTQYF. The CDR3 coding sequence is TGCGCCAGCAGCTTCCTCGGAGGCACAGATACGCAGTATTTT.

This sequence joins TRBV9 and TRBJ2-5, with TRBD1 matching 10 bases. The germline CDR1 and CDR2 sequences are SGDLS and YYNGEE. Trimming cost V 3 bases and J 4 bases; bases outside gene matches: 6. The CDR3 sequence is 15 residues long. In DNA form, the CDR3 reads TGTGCCAGCAGCGAGGGACAGGGGCGGGGAGAGACCCAGTACTTC. Translating gives CASSEGQGRGETQYF.

This chain links TRBV7-9 with TRBJ1-2, with 8 bases fitting TRBD1. Germline-derived CDR1 and CDR2 are SEHNR and FQNEAQ (reference sequence). V shed 5 bases, J shed 6 bases, and the junction held 5 bases outside the gene matches. The length of the CDR3 is 13 residues. The CDR3 nucleotides are TGTGCCAGCAGCACCGGACAGGGCGATGGCTACACCTTC. Amino acid sequence: CASSTGQGDGYTF.

V and J are TRBV12-5 and TRBJ1-5, with D unclear. V was cut by 3 bases and J by 2 bases, with 23 bases left in between. The CDR3 runs 19 residues. CDR1 and CDR2 from the germline V gene are LGHNT and FRNRAP. DNA of the CDR3: TGTGCTAGTGGTTTTAGGTCCCCCCCCGGCGGTATCGGCAATCAGCCCCAGCATTTT. This gives the protein CASGFRSPPGGIGNQPQHF.

The rearrangement links TRBV6-5 to TRBJ1-2; D is ambiguous. In germline, CDR1 is MNHEY, CDR2 SVGAGI. The ends were cut back, 3 bases at V and 4 bases at J, with 12 bases in the middle. The CDR3 has 14 amino acids. DNA of the CDR3: TGTGCCAGCAGTTATAGGTGGGCTTCCTATGGCTACACCTTC. It translates to CASSYRWASYGYTF.

This clone showed up just once. V and J are TRBV3-1 (or the pseudogene TRBV3-2) and TRBJ1-2, with D unclear. Germline assignment: CDR1 LGHDT and CDR2 YNNKEL (reference sequence). Trimming took 0 bases from V and 8 from J, leaving 10 bases between them. The CDR3 loop spans 13 amino acids. CDR3 region: CASSQDPGWGYTF. CDR3 in DNA: TGTGCCAGCAGCCAAGATCCAGGTTGGGGCTACACCTTC.

J is TRBJ1-2 and V is TRBV2; the D gene is possibly TRBD1 (6 bases). The V end was cut by 6 bases, the J end by 2 bases, with 10 bases between. The germline CDR1 and CDR2 sequences are SNHLY and FYNNEI. The CDR3 contains 13 residues. The CDR3 coding sequence is TGTGCCAGCAGAGAAACAGGGAACTATGGCTACACCTTC. Translating it yields CASRETGNYGYTF.

V is TRBV6-5 and J is TRBJ1-1, with D perhaps TRBD1 (5 bases). CDR3 length equals 10 residues. Germline CDR1 and CDR2: MNHEY and SVGAGI. Trimming cost V 8 bases and J 12 bases, with 13 bases left between them. The CDR3 nucleotides are TGTGCCAGCGTGGGGCCCCCTCCTTTCTTT. It translates to CASVGPPPFF.

The chain combines TRBV19 with TRBJ1-1; D is uncertain. Trimming removed 3 bases at V and 1 base at J, with 15 bases between. Germline CDR1 LNHDA, CDR2 SQIVND (reference sequence). The CDR3 consists of 16 residues. In DNA, the CDR3 is TGTGCCAGTAGTATCAACGCCGAGGATGGGAACACTGAAGCTTTCTTT. It specifies CASSINAEDGNTEAFF.

This chain connects TRBV4-2 to TRBJ1-1, with 7 positions matching TRBD1. This CDR3 has 16 residues. From germline, CDR1 is LGHNA and CDR2 YNFKEQ. V dropped 1 base and J dropped 1; count of bases not matched to a gene: 6. CDR3 sequence: CASSQATGVGNTEAFF. CDR3 sequence (DNA): TGTGCCAGCAGCCAAGCCACAGGGGTTGGGAACACTGAAGCTTTCTTT.

The chain has TRBV18 and TRBJ1-2, with D possibly being TRBD1 (5 bases). The CDR3 sequence is 15 residues long. V was pared by 9 bases and J by 8 bases, with 25 bases between. Germline V CDR1 and CDR2: KGHSH, LQKENI. The CDR3 sequence: CASSFERGTTRGYTF. CDR3 nucleotide sequence: TGTGCCAGTTCATTCGAGCGCGGGACGACTAGGGGCTACACCTTC.

This chain uses TRBV5-6 with TRBJ2-4, with 7 bases that match TRBD1. Losses at the gene ends were 0 bases for V and 5 bases for J; bases not matched to a gene: 5. CDR1 and CDR2 from the germline V gene are SGHDT and YYEEEE. CDR3 length: 15 amino acids. CDR3 residues: CASSLGGGAQNIQYF. The DNA of the CDR3 is TGTGCCAGCAGCTTGGGAGGGGGCGCCCAAAACATTCAGTACTTC.

The rearrangement links TRBV27 to TRBJ1-5; 9 nucleotides match TRBD1. From germline, CDR1 is MNHEY and CDR2 SMNVEV (reference sequence). The V segment lost 8 bases and the J segment 6 bases; nucleotides outside the gene matches: 5. The length of the CDR3 is 13 residues. The CDR3 sequence is CASGQGRAQPQHF. The CDR3 DNA sequence: TGTGCCAGCGGACAGGGGCGGGCTCAGCCCCAGCATTTT.

The V gene is TRBV28, the J gene TRBJ2-1; tentatively, D is TRBD2 (6 bases). The V gene's germline CDR1 is MDHEN and CDR2 SYDVKM. Deletions cut 5 bases from V and 9 bases from J, with 14 bases between. CDR3 size: 13 residues. The chain's CDR3 is CASSPRRAPEQFF. The DNA of the CDR3 is TGTGCCAGCAGTCCGCGGAGGGCCCCTGAGCAGTTCTTC. The full variable domain, in which reference TRBV28 and TRBJ2-1 provide the parts outside the CDR3, is DVKVTQSSRYLVKRTGEKVFLECVQDMDHENMFWYRQDPGLGLRLIYFSYDVKMKEKGDIPEGYSVSREKKERFSLILESASTNQTSMYLCASSPRRAPEQFFGPGTRLTVL.

The chain recombines TRBV10-1 with TRBJ2-7; TRBD2 aligns across 7 bases. Germline V gives CDR1 WNHNN, CDR2 SYGVQD (reference sequence). The V gene end was trimmed by 3 bases and the J gene end by 0 bases; junction bases not matched to a gene: 2. CDR3 length equals 14 residues. This chain's CDR3 is CASSDGGTSYEQYF. CDR3 sequence (DNA): TGCGCCAGCAGTGACGGGGGGACCTCCTACGAGCAGTACTTC.

This clone was picked up one time. This chain uses TRBV3-1 (or the pseudogene TRBV3-2) with TRBJ2-4; D gene unclear. The germline V gene encodes CDR1 LGHDT and CDR2 YNNKEL (reference sequence). V lost 4 bases to trimming and J lost 4 bases, with 14 bases between them. The length of the CDR3 is 15 residues. CDR3 bases: TGTGCCAGCAGCCGATTTACTAACCCGAAAAACATTCAGTACTTC. Protein: CASSRFTNPKNIQYF.

As concerns this clone: Distinct nucleotide sequences in the sample also encode this CDR3. This rearrangement joins TRBV27 to TRBJ1-5; D unclear. Looked up from germline, CDR1 is MNHEY and CDR2 is SMNVEV (reference sequence). Trimming took off 3 bases at V and 0 bases at J, with 6 bases between the two ends. CDR3 length: 14 residues. As DNA, the CDR3 is TGTGCCAGCAGTTTGAGAGGTAGCAATCAGCCCCAGCATTTT. Encoded protein: CASSLRGSNQPQHF.

For this clone: Other DNA sequences in this specimen translate into the identical CDR3. V and J are TRBV7-9 and TRBJ1-6; no clear D. CDR1 is SEHNR, CDR2 FQNEAQ, per germline (reference sequence). V was pared by 2 bases and J by 7 bases, with 3 bases between. CDR3 length: 12 amino acids. The CDR3 protein is CASSLQNSPLHF. CDR3 nucleotide sequence: TGTGCCAGCAGCTTACAGAATTCACCCCTCCACTTT.